The rows below give T cell receptor beta chains drawn from one sample of a study of neoadjuvant nivolumab and ipilimumab in lung cancer. Here immunoSEQ multiplex PCR was the method, and the copy in TCRdb shows in-frame clones only, minus some. Counted here are 40,000 to 60,000 clones, roughly 90% occurring once; the ten biggest clones make up around 3.6%. This specimen was blood, taken before neoadjuvant nivolumab, alone or with ipilimumab. The source of these receptors is an adult with non-small cell lung cancer. Some clones in this sample may be carry-over from other donors' samples. CDR3s include the opening cysteine and the closing phenylalanine or tryptophan. Some rows have no size entry. The others give once, few or many, or a class for an expanded clone.

abundance: few; len: 14; v_gene: TRBV12-5; j_gene: TRBJ2-3; CDR3aa: CASGLGGPESTQYF
abundance: .; len: 16; v_gene: TRBV5-1; j_gene: TRBJ2-3; CDR3aa: CASSPGASGPTDTQYF
abundance: once; len: 15; v_gene: TRBV5-4; j_gene: TRBJ1-1; CDR3aa: CASSWDGQGGTEAFF
abundance: .; len: 16; v_gene: TRBV7-9; j_gene: TRBJ2-2; CDR3aa: CASSRRQGPNTGELFF
abundance: .; len: 19; v_gene: TRBV11-2; j_gene: TRBJ2-3; CDR3aa: CASSLVGLAGVPRTDTQYF
abundance: once; len: 12; v_gene: TRBV5-4; j_gene: TRBJ2-5; CDR3aa: CASSRSGETQYF
abundance: .; len: 16; v_gene: TRBV11-1; j_gene: TRBJ2-3; CDR3aa: CASSFSMGGDTDTQYF
abundance: .; len: 16; v_gene: TRBV5-1; j_gene: TRBJ2-7; CDR3aa: CASSFKLGDSSYEQYF
abundance: .; len: 14; v_gene: TRBV11-1; j_gene: TRBJ1-2; CDR3aa: CASSEDRQNYGYTF
abundance: .; len: 13; v_gene: TRBV18; j_gene: TRBJ2-7; CDR3aa: CASSPTEEREQYF
abundance: .; len: 14; v_gene: TRBV7-9; j_gene: TRBJ2-2; CDR3aa: CASSRGPHTGELFF
abundance: .; len: 13; v_gene: TRBV7-3; j_gene: TRBJ1-1; CDR3aa: CASSFNMNTEAFF
abundance: .; len: 15; v_gene: TRBV6-1; j_gene: TRBJ2-4; CDR3aa: CASRDPGPGKNIQYF
abundance: .; len: 13; v_gene: TRBV7-3; j_gene: TRBJ2-1; CDR3aa: CASSITGGNEQFF
abundance: .; len: 12; v_gene: TRBV29-1; j_gene: TRBJ2-7; CDR3aa: CSVATSDYEQYF
abundance: once; len: 13; v_gene: TRBV6-1; j_gene: TRBJ2-3; CDR3aa: CASKGTGLDTQYF
abundance: .; len: 13; v_gene: TRBV2; j_gene: TRBJ1-1; CDR3aa: CASSRRGRTEAFF
abundance: once; len: 16; v_gene: TRBV4-1; j_gene: TRBJ2-7; CDR3aa: CASSQGLAGVRGEQYF
abundance: .; len: 16; v_gene: TRBV18; j_gene: TRBJ2-2; CDR3aa: CASSRRGIGNTGELFF
abundance: .; len: 12; v_gene: TRBV21-1; j_gene: TRBJ2-2; CDR3aa: CASSTGLGELFF
abundance: .; len: 12; v_gene: TRBV19; j_gene: TRBJ2-7; CDR3aa: CASSASSYEQYF
abundance: once; len: 14; v_gene: TRBV7-8; j_gene: TRBJ2-3; CDR3aa: CASSSAGGTDTQYF
abundance: .; len: 13; v_gene: TRBV9; j_gene: TRBJ2-3; CDR3aa: CASSVAFKDTQYF
abundance: .; len: 16; v_gene: TRBV15; j_gene: TRBJ2-4; CDR3aa: CATSERAGLAKNIQYF
abundance: .; len: 13; v_gene: TRBV11-2; j_gene: TRBJ1-1; CDR3aa: CASSLQGDTEAFF
abundance: .; len: 16; v_gene: TRBV9; j_gene: TRBJ2-3; CDR3aa: CASSVGPGTSTDTQYF
abundance: few; len: 15; v_gene: TRBV6-5; j_gene: TRBJ2-7; CDR3aa: CASSYGSGRVNEQYF
abundance: .; len: 17; v_gene: TRBV18; j_gene: TRBJ1-1; CDR3aa: CASSPSTNPTGDTEAFF
abundance: .; len: 14; v_gene: TRBV30; j_gene: TRBJ2-6; CDR3aa: CAWSLRSGANVLTF
abundance: .; len: 15; v_gene: TRBV9; j_gene: TRBJ2-1; CDR3aa: CASSVDGIGGNEQFF
abundance: once; len: 14; v_gene: TRBV30; j_gene: TRBJ2-7; CDR3aa: CAWSTGTGGYEQYF
abundance: .; len: 15; v_gene: TRBV10-3; j_gene: TRBJ1-5; CDR3aa: CAISESLRGTQPQHF
abundance: .; len: 16; v_gene: TRBV11-2; j_gene: TRBJ2-7; CDR3aa: CASSETASHGGAKQYF
abundance: .; len: 13; v_gene: TRBV6-6; j_gene: TRBJ1-1; CDR3aa: CASLGWGAVEAFF
abundance: .; len: 11; v_gene: TRBV12-5; j_gene: TRBJ2-1; CDR3aa: CASGLQEGQFF
abundance: .; len: 13; v_gene: TRBV6-5; j_gene: TRBJ2-1; CDR3aa: CAASRGANNEQFF
abundance: .; len: 11; v_gene: TRBV5-1; j_gene: TRBJ1-1; CDR3aa: CASSSRGQAFF
abundance: .; len: 13; v_gene: TRBV6-1; j_gene: TRBJ2-2; CDR3aa: CASSGVNTGELFF
abundance: medium-sized; len: 13; v_gene: TRBV30; j_gene: TRBJ2-7; CDR3aa: CAWSRSEENEQYF
abundance: few; len: 14; v_gene: TRBV6-5; j_gene: TRBJ2-1; CDR3aa: CASSQAGENNEQFF
abundance: .; len: 15; v_gene: TRBV18; j_gene: TRBJ1-2; CDR3aa: CASSPYEIADYGYTF
abundance: .; len: 14; v_gene: TRBV29-1; j_gene: TRBJ2-3; CDR3aa: CSVEARTPADTQYF
abundance: .; len: 19; v_gene: TRBV14; j_gene: TRBJ2-3; CDR3aa: CASSRTSGTAQRSTDTQYF
abundance: .; len: 14; v_gene: TRBV5-1; j_gene: TRBJ2-3; CDR3aa: CASSYRGRTDTQYF
abundance: .; len: 16; v_gene: TRBV5-1; j_gene: TRBJ2-1; CDR3aa: CASSGTSGRAYNEQFF
abundance: .; len: 14; v_gene: TRBV6-1; j_gene: TRBJ2-7; CDR3aa: CASRQTGNLVEQYF
abundance: .; len: 15; v_gene: TRBV6-5; j_gene: TRBJ2-3; CDR3aa: CAIGGTTLSPDTQYF